Described below is a single T cell receptor (beta chain) sequence and its context. Its specificity is unknown. The data are from a study of T cells in Graves' hyperthyroidism and ophthalmopathy. The CDR3 extends over 12 amino acids. The germline CDR1 and CDR2 sequences are SQVTM and ANQGSEA. Trimming cost V 6 bases and J 4 bases, with 12 bases left between them. Graves' hyperthyroidism is called stable when ophthalmopathy does not progress within 18 months. The hyperthyroidism patients had all been newly diagnosed, and their disease duration was under 2 months. Their ages ranged from 18 to 65 years. From RNA transcripts, TCR beta CDR3 regions were amplified. During a first-round RT-PCR of the TCR CDR3, the HTBI primer set was used. Each CDR3 protein gets one entry after TCRdb re-called the multiplex PCR reads with MiXCR. This sample has about 560,000 distinct CDR3 sequences; about 43% occur once, and the top ten carry 8% to 8.5%.

Study outcomes and limitations: Stable hyperthyroidism and ophthalmopathy were separated using 13 V-J signatures. Blood shared most expanded thyroid clonotypes above 0.001.

The receptor was derived from a woman aged 18-29 years with Graves' hyperthyroidism. Sequencing input: peripheral blood or thyroid tissue (not recorded which). The V call is TRBV29-1, the J call TRBJ1-2; D is uncertain. CDR3 in DNA: TGCAGCGTGTCAAATGTGGGCTATGGCTACACCTTC. It encodes CSVSNVGYGYTF.